Given below is one TCR beta chain in context. Its antigen remains unidentified. The CDR3 length is 15 residues. Germline assignment: CDR1 KGHSH and CDR2 LQKENI. V lost 6 bases and J lost 0, with 15 bases in between. This entry is derived from a study of cytomegalovirus exposure and HLA in healthy donors. Study results and limitations: The study recorded 160 or so TCR beta chains that were cytomegalovirus-associated. A later examination showed that TCR association rates differed by HLA locus, with DRB1 most and HLA-C fewest. Segments of the TCR beta V type were, in most cases, productive about 87% or about 30% of the time in an earlier analysis. The majority of TCR sequences were rare, yet some public TCRs appeared in many donors.

Primers included in the PCR were 60 Vbeta and 13 Jbeta primers. TCRdb's copy holds only in-frame clones and misses some; the assay was immunoSEQ multiplex PCR. The data hold about 150,000 clones, with around 10% observed a single time. The chain uses TRBV18 and TRBJ2-7; D is perhaps TRBD1 (6 bases). This TCR was recovered from a man in his forties or fifties in good health and CMV-seronegative. Source material: PBMCs. CDR3 DNA sequence: TGTGCCAGCTCCGACCGGGACAATGACTCCTACGAGCAGTACTTC. Residues: CASSDRDNDSYEQYF.